This T cell receptor beta chain derives from a study of human thymus T cells. This CDR3 has 17 amino acids. Profiled with immunoSEQ multiplex PCR; TCRdb holds only in-frame clones, not every one. Of 46,000 or so clones listed, just under 95% are singletons. All available leukocytes, rather than a set cell count, yielded the blood DNA. Sequences were obtained from blood. The receptor was derived from a girl less than two years old with a congenital heart defect but otherwise immunologically healthy. V usage is TRBV21-1 and J usage is TRBJ2-7; the table's D call, TRBD1, was not checked against the DNA. TRBV21-1 is listed as a pseudogene. In DNA form, the CDR3 reads TGTGCCAGCAGCAAAGAGGGGCCGACAGGGAAGATGCACGAGCAGTACTTC. It is translated as CASSKEGPTGKMHEQYF.